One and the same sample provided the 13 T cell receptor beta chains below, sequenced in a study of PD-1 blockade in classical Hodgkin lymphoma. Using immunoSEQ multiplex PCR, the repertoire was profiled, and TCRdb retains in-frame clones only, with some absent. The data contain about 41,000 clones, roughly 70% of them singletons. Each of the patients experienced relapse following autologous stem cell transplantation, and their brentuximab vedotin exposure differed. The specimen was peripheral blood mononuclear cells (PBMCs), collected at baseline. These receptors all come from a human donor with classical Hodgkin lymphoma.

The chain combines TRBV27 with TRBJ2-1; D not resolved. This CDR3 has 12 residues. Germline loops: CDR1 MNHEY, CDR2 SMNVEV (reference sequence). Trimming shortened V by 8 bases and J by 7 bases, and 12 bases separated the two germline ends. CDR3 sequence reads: CASCNRVNEQFF. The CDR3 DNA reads TGTGCCAGCTGTAACCGGGTGAATGAGCAGTTCTTC.

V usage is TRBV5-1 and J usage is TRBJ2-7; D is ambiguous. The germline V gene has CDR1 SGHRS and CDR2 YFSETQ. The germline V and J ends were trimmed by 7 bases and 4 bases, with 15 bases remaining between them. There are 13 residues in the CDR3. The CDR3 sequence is CASGPSSLYEQYF. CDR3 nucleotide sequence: TGCGCCAGCGGGCCTTCCTCCCTTTACGAGCAGTACTTC.

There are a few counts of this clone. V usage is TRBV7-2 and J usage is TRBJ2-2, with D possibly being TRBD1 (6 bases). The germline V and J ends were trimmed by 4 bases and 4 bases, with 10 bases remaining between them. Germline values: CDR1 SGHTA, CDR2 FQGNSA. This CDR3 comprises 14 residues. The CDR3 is CASSSGVTTGELFF. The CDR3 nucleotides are TGTGCCAGCAGCTCAGGGGTTACCACCGGGGAGCTGTTTTTT.

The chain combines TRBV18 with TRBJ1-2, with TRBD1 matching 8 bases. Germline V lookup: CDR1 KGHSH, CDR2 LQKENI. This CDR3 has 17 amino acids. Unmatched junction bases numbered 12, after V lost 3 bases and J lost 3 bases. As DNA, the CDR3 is TGTGCCAGCTCACCCTCGACAGGGGCCACTGGGGACTATGGCTACACCTTC. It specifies CASSPSTGATGDYGYTF.

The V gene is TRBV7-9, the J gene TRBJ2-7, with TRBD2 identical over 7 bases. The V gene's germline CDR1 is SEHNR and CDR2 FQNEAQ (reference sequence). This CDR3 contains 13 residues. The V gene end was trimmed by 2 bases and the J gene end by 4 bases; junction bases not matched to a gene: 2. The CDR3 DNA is TGTGCCAGCAGCTTATTAGCGGGTTACGAGCAGTACTTC. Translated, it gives CASSLLAGYEQYF. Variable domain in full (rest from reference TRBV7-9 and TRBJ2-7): DTGVSQNPRHKITKRGQNVTFRCDPISEHNRLYWYRQTLGQGPEFLTYFQNEAQLEKSRLLSDRFSAERPKGSFSTLEIQRTEQGDSAMYLCASSLLAGYEQYFGPGTRLTVT.

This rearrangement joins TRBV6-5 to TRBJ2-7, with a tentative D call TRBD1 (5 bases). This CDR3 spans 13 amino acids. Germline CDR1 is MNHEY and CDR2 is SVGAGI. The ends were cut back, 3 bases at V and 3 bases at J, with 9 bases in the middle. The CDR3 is CASSYSDSYEQYF. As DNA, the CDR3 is TGTGCCAGCAGTTATAGTGACAGCTACGAGCAGTACTTC.

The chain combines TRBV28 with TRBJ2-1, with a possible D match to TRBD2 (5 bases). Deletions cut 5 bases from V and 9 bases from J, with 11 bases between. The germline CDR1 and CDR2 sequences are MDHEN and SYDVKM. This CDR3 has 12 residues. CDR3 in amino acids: CASSRTSSEQFF. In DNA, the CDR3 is TGTGCCAGCAGTCGTACTAGTTCTGAGCAGTTCTTC.

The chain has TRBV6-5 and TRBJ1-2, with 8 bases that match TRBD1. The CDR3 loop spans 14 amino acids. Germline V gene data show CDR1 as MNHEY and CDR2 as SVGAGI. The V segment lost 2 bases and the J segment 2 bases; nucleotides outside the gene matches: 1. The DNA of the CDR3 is TGTGCCAGCAGTTACGGACAGGGAAACTATGGCTACACCTTC. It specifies CASSYGQGNYGYTF.

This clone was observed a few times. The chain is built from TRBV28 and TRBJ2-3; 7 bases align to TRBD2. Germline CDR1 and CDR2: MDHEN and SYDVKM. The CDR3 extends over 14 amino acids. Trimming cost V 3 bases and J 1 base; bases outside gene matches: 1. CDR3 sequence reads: CASSFLAGTDTQYF. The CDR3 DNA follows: TGTGCCAGCAGTTTCCTAGCGGGCACAGATACGCAGTATTTT.

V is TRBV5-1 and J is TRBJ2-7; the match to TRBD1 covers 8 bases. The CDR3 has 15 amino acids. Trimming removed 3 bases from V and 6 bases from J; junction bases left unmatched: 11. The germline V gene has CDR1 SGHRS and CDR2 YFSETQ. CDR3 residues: CASSSDRGSLGEQYF. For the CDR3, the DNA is TGCGCCAGCAGCTCAGACAGGGGAAGCTTGGGCGAGCAGTACTTC.

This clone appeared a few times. This chain's CDR3 is CASSYGTSGIEQYF. As DNA, the CDR3 is TGTGCCAGCAGTTACGGGACTAGCGGGATAGAGCAGTACTTC. The chain is built from TRBV27 and TRBJ2-7; 13 bases agree with TRBD2. The CDR3 sequence is 14 residues long. V gave up 4 bases and J gave up 7 bases; unmatched junction bases: 4. The germline V gene encodes CDR1 MNHEY and CDR2 SMNVEV (reference sequence).

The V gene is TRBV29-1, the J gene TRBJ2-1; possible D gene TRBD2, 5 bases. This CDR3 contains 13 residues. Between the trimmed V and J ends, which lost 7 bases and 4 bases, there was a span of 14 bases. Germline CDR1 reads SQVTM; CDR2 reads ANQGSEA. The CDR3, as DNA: TGCAGCGCTACGGGGATCCAATACAATGAGCAGTTCTTC. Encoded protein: CSATGIQYNEQFF.

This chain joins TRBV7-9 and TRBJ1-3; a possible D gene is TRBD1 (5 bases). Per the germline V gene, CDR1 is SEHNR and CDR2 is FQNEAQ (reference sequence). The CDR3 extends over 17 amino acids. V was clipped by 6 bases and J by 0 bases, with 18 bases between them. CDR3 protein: CASSYTGGAFSGNTIYF. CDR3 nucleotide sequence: TGTGCCAGCAGTTATACCGGAGGGGCCTTCTCTGGAAACACCATATATTTT.